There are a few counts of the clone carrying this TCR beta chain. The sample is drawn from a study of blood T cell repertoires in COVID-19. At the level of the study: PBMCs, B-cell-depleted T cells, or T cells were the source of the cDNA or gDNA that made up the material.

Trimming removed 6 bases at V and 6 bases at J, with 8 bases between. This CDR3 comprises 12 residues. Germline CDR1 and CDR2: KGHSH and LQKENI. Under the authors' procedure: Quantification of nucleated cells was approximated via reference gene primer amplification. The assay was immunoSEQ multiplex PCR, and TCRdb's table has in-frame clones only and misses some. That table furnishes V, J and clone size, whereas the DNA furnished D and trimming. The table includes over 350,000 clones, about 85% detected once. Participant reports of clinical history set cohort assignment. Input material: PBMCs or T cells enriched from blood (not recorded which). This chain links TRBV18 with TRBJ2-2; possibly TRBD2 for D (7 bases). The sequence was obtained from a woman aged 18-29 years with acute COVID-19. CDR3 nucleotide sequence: TGTGCCAGCTCCGGGGGGCCCGGGGAGCTGTTTTTT. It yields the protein CASSGGPGELFF.